This record covers a single TCR beta chain. Its matching antigen is unknown. CDR3 size: 15 residues. Trimming stripped 6 bases from V and 0 bases from J, with 11 bases between. Germline CDR1 reads SNHLY; CDR2 reads FYNNEI. TCRdb's table, derived via immunoSEQ multiplex PCR, lists solely in-frame clones and lacks some. Of 95,000 to 100,000 clones in the sample, roughly 87% were seen once. This entry comes from a study of T cell responses to AZD1222 COVID-19 vaccine. Study-wide background: Both about-4-week and about-12-week second-dose recipients were combined. Study conclusions and caveats: Unmutated regions of variants are reportedly targeted by nearly half of spike-specific TCRs. Elevations in Spike-specific TCR breadth and depth followed administration of two AZD1222 doses. Only 6 or 7 people who got AZD1222 tested seropositive at baseline.

The material was peripheral blood, obtained on day 0 of AZD1222 vaccination. This rearrangement joins TRBV2 to TRBJ1-4; unclear D gene. The sequence derives from an adult in good health. The CDR3 DNA is TGTGCCAGCAGGTCGGGGAAGACAACTAATGAAAAACTGTTTTTT. This gives the protein CASRSGKTTNEKLFF.